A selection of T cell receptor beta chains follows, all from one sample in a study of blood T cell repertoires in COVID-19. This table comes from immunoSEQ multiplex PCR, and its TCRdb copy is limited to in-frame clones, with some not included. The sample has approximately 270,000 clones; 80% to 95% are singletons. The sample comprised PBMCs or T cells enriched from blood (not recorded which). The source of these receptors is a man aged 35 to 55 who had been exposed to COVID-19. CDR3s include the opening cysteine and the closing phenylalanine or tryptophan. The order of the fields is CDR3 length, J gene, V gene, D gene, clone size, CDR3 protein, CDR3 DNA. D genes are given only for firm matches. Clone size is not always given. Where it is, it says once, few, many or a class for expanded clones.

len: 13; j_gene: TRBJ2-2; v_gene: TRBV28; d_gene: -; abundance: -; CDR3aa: CASSSGVIGELFF; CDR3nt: TGTGCCAGCAGTTCAGGGGTAATCGGGGAGCTGTTTTTT
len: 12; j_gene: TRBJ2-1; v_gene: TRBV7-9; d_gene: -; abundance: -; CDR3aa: CASSSRAQASFF; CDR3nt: TGTGCCAGCAGCTCTCGGGCCCAAGCTAGCTTCTTC
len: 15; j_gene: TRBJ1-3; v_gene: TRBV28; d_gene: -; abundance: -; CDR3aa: CASSSSFSSGNTIYF; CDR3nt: TGTGCCAGCAGTTCCTCCTTCAGCTCTGGAAACACCATATATTTT
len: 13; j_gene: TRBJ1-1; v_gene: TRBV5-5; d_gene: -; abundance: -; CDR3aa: CASSLAGLSEAFF; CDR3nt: TGTGCCAGCAGCTTGGCAGGCCTTTCTGAAGCTTTCTTT
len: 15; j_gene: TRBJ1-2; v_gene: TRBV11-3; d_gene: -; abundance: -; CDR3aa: CASSLGRDGDYGYTF; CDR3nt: TGTGCCAGCAGCTTAGGTCGGGATGGCGACTATGGCTACACCTTC
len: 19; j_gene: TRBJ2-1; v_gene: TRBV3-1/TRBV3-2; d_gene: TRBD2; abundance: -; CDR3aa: CASSQLGTSGSGGYNEQFF; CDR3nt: TGTGCCAGCAGCCAATTGGGGACTAGCGGCAGCGGTGGATACAATGAGCAGTTCTTC
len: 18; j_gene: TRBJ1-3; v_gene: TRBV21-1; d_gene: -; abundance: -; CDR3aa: CASSKGPENANSGNTIYF; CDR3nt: TGTGCCAGCAGCAAAGGGCCCGAAAACGCCAACTCTGGAAACACCATATATTTT
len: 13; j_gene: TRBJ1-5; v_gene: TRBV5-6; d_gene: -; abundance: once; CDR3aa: CASSFRGGQPQHF; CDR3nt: TGTGCCAGCAGCTTTAGGGGGGGTCAGCCCCAGCATTTT
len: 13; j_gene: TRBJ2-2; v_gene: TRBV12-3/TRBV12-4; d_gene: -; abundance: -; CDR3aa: CASSHILSGELFF; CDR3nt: TGTGCCAGCAGCCATATTCTATCCGGGGAGCTGTTTTTT
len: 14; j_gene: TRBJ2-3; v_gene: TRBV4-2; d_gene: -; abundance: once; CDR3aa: CASSQGGQSYAQYF; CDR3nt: TGTGCCAGCAGCCAGGGCGGACAGTCTTATGCGCAGTATTTT
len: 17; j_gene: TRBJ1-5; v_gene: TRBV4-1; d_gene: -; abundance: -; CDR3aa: CASSQVLVPGVGQPQHF; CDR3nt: TGCGCCAGCAGCCAAGTTTTAGTGCCAGGGGTGGGTCAGCCCCAGCATTTT
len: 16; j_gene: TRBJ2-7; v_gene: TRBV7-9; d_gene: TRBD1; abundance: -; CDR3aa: CASSFRSDDRAHEQYF; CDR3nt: TGTGCCAGCAGCTTCCGCAGTGATGACAGGGCCCACGAGCAGTACTTC
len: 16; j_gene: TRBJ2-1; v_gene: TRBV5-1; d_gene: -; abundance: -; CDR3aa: CASSLAGGKTHNEQFF; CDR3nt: TGCGCCAGCAGCTTGGCAGGCGGGAAGACCCACAATGAGCAGTTCTTC
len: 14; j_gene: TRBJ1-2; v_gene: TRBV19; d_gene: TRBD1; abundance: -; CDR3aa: CASSKADRGYGYTF; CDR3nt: TGTGCCAGTAGTAAGGCTGACAGGGGCTATGGCTACACCTTC
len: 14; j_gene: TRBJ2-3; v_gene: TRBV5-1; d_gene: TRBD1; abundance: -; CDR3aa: CASSLQGSTDTQYF; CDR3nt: TGCGCCAGCAGCTTACAGGGGAGCACAGATACGCAGTATTTT
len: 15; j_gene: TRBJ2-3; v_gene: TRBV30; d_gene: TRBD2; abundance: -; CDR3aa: CAWRRTSERTDTQYF; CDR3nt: TGTGCCTGGAGGAGGACTAGCGAACGCACAGATACGCAGTATTTT
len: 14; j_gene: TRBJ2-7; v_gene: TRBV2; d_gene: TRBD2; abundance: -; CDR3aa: CASGGTSGVYEQYF; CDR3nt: TGTGCCAGCGGCGGGACTAGCGGTGTCTACGAGCAGTACTTC
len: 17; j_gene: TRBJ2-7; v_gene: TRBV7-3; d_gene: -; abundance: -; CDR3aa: CASSLGPPGTPSYEQYF; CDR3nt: TGTGCCAGCAGCCTGGGCCCCCCCGGGACACCCTCCTACGAGCAGTACTTC
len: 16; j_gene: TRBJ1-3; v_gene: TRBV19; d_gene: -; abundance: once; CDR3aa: CASSMKDIIPRSTIYF; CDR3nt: TGTGCCAGTAGTATGAAGGACATAATTCCGAGGAGCACCATATATTTT
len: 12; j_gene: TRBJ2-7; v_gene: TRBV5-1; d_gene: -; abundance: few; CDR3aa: CASYGREYEQYF; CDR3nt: TGCGCCAGCTACGGCAGGGAATACGAGCAGTACTTC
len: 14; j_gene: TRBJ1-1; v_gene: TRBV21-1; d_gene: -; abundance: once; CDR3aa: CASSKGVVNTEAFF; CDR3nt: TGTGCCAGCAGCAAAGGCGTCGTGAACACTGAAGCTTTCTTT
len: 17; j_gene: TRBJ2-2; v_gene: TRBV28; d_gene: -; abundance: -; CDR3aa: CASRTDRPRGYTGELFF; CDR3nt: TGTGCCAGCAGGACTGATCGCCCCAGGGGATACACCGGGGAGCTGTTTTTT
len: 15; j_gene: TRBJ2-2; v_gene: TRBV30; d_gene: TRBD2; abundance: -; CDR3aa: CAWRGLAEGTGELFF; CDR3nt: TGTGCCTGGCGTGGGCTAGCGGAGGGCACCGGGGAGCTGTTTTTT
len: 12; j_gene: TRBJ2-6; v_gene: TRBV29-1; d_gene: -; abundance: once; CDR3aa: CSPFSGANVLTF; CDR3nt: TGCAGCCCCTTCTCTGGGGCCAACGTCCTGACTTTC
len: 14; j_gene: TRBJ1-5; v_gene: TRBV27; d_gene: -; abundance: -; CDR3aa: CASSYDPINQPQHF; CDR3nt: TGTGCCAGCAGTTACGATCCTATTAATCAGCCCCAGCATTTT
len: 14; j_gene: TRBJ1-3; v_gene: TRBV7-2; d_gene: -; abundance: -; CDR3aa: CASSSHLSGNTIYF; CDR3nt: TGTGCCAGCAGCTCCCACCTATCTGGAAACACCATATATTTT
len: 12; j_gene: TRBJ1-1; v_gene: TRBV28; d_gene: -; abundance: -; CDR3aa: CASSFEGGLAFF; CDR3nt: TGTGCCAGCAGTTTCGAGGGCGGTTTGGCTTTCTTT
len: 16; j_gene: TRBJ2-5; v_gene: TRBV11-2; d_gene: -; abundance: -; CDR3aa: CASSLGSGAVVKTQYF; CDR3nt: TGTGCCAGCAGCTTAGGGTCAGGGGCTGTTGTGAAGACCCAGTACTTC
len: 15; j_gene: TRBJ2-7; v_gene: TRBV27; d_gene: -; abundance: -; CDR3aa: CASSLGPPATWEQYF; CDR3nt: TGTGCCAGCAGTTTAGGGCCTCCAGCTACTTGGGAGCAGTACTTC
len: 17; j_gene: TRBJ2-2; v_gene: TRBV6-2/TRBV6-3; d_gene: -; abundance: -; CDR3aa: CASSPAAGFRNTGELFF; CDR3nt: TGTGCCAGCAGCCCCGCAGCGGGTTTTCGGAACACCGGGGAGCTGTTTTTT
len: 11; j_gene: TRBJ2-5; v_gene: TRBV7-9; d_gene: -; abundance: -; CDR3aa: CASSFGETQYF; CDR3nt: TGTGCCAGCAGCTTCGGGGAGACCCAGTACTTC
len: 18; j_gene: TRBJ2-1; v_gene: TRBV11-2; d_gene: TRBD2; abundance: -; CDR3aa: CASSFYDSLAGGESEQFF; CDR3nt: TGTGCCAGCAGCTTTTACGACTCACTGGCGGGAGGAGAGAGTGAGCAGTTCTTC
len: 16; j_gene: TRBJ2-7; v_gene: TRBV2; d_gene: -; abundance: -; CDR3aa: CASRHGEGTSHYEQYF; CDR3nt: TGTGCCAGCAGGCACGGGGAAGGGACTTCACACTACGAGCAGTACTTC
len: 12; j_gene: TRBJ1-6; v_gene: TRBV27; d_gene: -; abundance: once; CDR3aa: CASSWRNSPLHF; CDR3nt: TGTGCCAGCAGTTGGAGAAATTCACCCCTCCACTTT
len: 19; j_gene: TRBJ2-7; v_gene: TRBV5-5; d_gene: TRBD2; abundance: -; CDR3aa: CASSLAPPNSGTRDRQQYF; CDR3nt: TGTGCCAGCAGCTTGGCCCCCCCGAATTCCGGGACTAGGGACCGGCAGCAGTACTTC
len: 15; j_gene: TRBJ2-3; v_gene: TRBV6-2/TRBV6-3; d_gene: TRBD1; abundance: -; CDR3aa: CASSLTGSSTDTQYF; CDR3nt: TGTGCCAGCAGTTTGACAGGGAGTAGCACAGATACGCAGTATTTT